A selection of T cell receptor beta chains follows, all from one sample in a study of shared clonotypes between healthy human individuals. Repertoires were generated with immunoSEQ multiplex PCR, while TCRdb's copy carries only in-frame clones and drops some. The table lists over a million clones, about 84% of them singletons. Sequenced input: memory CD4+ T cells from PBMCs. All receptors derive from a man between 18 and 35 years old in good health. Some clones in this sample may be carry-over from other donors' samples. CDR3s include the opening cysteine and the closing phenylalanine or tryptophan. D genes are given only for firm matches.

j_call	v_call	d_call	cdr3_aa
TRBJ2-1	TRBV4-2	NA	CASRPDHSSYNEQFF
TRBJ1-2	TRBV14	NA	CASSQVTGARSSYGYTF
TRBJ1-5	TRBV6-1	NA	CASSTGLVNQPQHF
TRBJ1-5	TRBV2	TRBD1	CASSGQGGNQPQHF
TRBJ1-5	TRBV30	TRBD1	CASGQGRQPQHF
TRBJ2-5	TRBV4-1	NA	CASSQESLGETQYF
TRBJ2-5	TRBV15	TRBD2	CATSTLPGLAGGGETQYF
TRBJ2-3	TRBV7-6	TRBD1	CASSLGDRGADTQYF
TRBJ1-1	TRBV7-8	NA	CASSLGTANTEAFF
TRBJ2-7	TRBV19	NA	CASSGRTDSYEQYF
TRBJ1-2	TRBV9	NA	CASSATMGSNYGYTF
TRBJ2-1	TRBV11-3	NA	CASSSDSYNEQFF
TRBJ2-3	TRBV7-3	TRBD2	CASSPRLAGSADTQYF
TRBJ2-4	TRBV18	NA	CASSPFTGSAKNIQYF
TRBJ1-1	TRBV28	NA	CASSLSHTEAFF
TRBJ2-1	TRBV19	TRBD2	CASSTSAYNEQFF
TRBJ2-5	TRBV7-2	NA	CASSTRGETQYF
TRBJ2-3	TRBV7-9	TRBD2	CAIDPGLGSDTQYF
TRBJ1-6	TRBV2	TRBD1	CASRYRGFRTFSPLHF
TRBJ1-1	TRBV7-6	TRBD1	CASSLMEGAQSEAFF
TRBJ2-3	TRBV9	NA	CASSTRRGPQDTQYF
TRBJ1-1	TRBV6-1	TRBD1	CASSERQGRNTEAFF
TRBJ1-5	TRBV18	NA	CASSPAEYQPQHF
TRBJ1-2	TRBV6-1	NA	CASSDPNSGDYGYTF
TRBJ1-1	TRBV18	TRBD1	CASSRTGETEAFF
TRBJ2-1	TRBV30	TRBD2	CAWGGDSSYNEQFF
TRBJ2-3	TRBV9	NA	CASTPGGRSSTDTQYF
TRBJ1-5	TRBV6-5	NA	CASSANLRNQPQHF
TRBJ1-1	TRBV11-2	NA	CASSSGTTGYTEAFF
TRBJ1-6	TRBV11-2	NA	CASSLQGTGVGSPLHF
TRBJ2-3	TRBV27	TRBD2	CASSSSGPYTDTQYF
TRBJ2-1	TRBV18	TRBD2	CASSPLLAGGGSYNEQFF
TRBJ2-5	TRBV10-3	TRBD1	CAIRAGGQGETQYF
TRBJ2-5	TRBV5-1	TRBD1	CASSQTGQGAKSETQYF
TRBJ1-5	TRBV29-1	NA	CSVINDGNQPQHF
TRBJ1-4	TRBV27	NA	CASSWGQSGKLFF
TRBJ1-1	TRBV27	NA	CAILGMATEAFF
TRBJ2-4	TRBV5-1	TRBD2	CASTQGGGTKNIQYF
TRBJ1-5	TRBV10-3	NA	CAISPDRSNQPQHF
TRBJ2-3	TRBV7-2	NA	CASSPPPLDGDTQYF
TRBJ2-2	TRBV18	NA	CASSPYRNTGELFF
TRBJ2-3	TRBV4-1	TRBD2	CASRRAAILAGLISTDTQYF
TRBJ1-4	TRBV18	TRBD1	CASSRGTATNEKLFF
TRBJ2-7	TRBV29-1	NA	CSVLTQGSEQYF
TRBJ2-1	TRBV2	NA	CASRWFGNEQFF